The T cell receptor beta chain described here comes from a study of CD8+CD57+ T cells in acquired aplastic anemia (dated by TCRdb to the late 2010s). Some background on the complete study: A mean of 3.2 ug of DNA, ranging from about 0.19 to 30 ug, was extracted from sorted CD4+ and CD8+ cells.

Genomic DNA was used as template for profiling of TCR beta VDJ combinations and CDR3 sequences. TCR repertoire sequencing was run on an Illumina HiSeq 2000. From the authors' description of their analysis: Repertoire assessment relied on Simpson's diversity index, CDR3 size and DJ length profiles, and TRBV/TRBJ rearrangement plots. Whichever DNA sequence was most abundant in the deep sequencing data was defined as the immunodominant clone. CDR3 amino acid sequences were checked for sharing between subjects and were compared against published repertoires and the VDJdb database. In TCRdb, the public reads were trimmed at Q25 with fastp and aligned with MiXCR, with productive beta chains retained. Under each unique CDR3 protein, matching rows form one entry showing the most common genes and DNA. These V and J calls derive from TCRdb rather than the authors' analysis. The table for this sample lists more than 150,000 distinct CDR3 sequences; 64% of them were counted only once. The ten largest clones represent about 43% of the sample.

As concerns this clonotype: What this receptor recognizes is not known. Base qualities are not at hand, and no much larger clone is one base apart.

Including cysteine and phenylalanine, the CDR3 has 14 amino acids. Here the CDR3 DNA is all that survives: 42 bases in frame from base 1. Trimming leaves V shorter by 4 bases and J shorter by 0 bases, with the junction holding 4 bases beyond the gene matches. Via the germline V gene (reference sequence), CDR1 is DFQATT and CDR2 SNEGSKA. Results and caveats for the whole study, not just this receptor: Roughly 30 CD8+ CDR3 sequences were shared between patients and controls but appeared highly expressed in patients and within their immunodominant clones. CD8+ Simpson's diversity did not differ significantly between patients and healthy controls (P=0.060).

In this study, sorted CD4+ and CD8+ T cells from the blood of healthy subjects and of severe aplastic anemia patients had their TCR repertoires deep-sequenced. Ficoll-Paque density gradient centrifugation was used to isolate peripheral blood mononuclear cells. Before DNA was extracted, CD4+ and CD8+ T cells were sorted using either FACS or magnetic beads. The TCR sequence derives from a human donor with severe aplastic anemia or a healthy control (not recorded which). The sequencing sample was made of sorted CD4+, CD8+, or CD8+CD57+ T cells (not recorded which) from PBMCs. This chain joins TRBV20-1 to TRBJ2-3; TRBD2 agrees with 7 junctional bases. CDR3 region: CSAIGLGSTDTQYF. The nucleotide sequence reads as follows: TGCAGTGCTATCGGACTAGGGAGCACAGATACGCAGTATTTT.